The 3 T cell receptor beta chains reported below all come from one sample, sequenced in a study of blood T cell repertoires in COVID-19 (dated by TCRdb to 2018 to 2021). Receptors were amplified or captured by the immunoSEQ multiplex PCR assay. What TCRdb holds here is the immuneACCESS table cut down to in-frame rearrangements. Part of the clones is not present; checked against another copy, under half of the missing clones reflect an unresolved V gene, and the others are unexplained. The sample yields about 64,000 clones; roughly four fifths were counted once. The ten biggest clones cover under 7% of the sample. The sample consisted of peripheral blood. These receptors were collected from a human donor in a cohort sampled during active COVID-19.

This clone turned up a few times. This chain joins TRBV4-2 and TRBJ1-2, with 7 bases lining up with TRBD1. The CDR3 loop spans 14 amino acids. The V gene end was trimmed by 0 bases and the J gene end by 6 bases; junction bases not matched to a gene: 4. Germline CDR1 reads LGHNA; CDR2 reads YNFKEQ. Here the CDR3 DNA reads TGTGCCAGCAGCCAAGAGAGCAGGGGGAATGGCTACACCTTC. Amino acid sequence: CASSQESRGNGYTF.

The chain combines TRBV5-8 with TRBJ1-5; no reliable D call. The CDR3 has 14 residues. Germline CDR1 SGHTS, CDR2 YDEGEE. Trimming removed 4 bases from V and 5 bases from J, with 13 bases in between. In nucleotides, the CDR3 is TGTGCCAGCAGCCCCGGTTCCCGCCATCAGCCCCAGCATTTT. Its translation is CASSPGSRHQPQHF.

The chain joins TRBV11-1 to TRBJ2-2; a weak D match, TRBD1 (5 bases). Germline CDR1 SGHAT, CDR2 FQDESV (reference sequence). Trimming shortened V by 3 bases and J by 3 bases, and 11 bases separated the two germline ends. The CDR3 spans 15 residues. This chain's CDR3 is CASSFSAGYTGELFF. The CDR3 DNA reads TGTGCCAGCAGCTTCTCAGCAGGGTACACCGGGGAGCTGTTTTTT.